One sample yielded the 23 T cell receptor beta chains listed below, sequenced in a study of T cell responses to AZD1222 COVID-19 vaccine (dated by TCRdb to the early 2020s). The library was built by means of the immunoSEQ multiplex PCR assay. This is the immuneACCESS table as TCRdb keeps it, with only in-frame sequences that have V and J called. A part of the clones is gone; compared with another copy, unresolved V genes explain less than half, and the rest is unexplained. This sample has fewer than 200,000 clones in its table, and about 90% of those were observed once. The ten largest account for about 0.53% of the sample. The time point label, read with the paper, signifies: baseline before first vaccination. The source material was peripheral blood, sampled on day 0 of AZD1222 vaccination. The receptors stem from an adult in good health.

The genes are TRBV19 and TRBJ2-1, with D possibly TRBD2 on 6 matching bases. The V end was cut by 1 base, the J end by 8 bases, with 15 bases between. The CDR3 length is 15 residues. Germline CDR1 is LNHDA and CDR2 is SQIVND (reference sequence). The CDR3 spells CASSIASGGADEQFF. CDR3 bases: TGTGCCAGTAGTATAGCCTCTGGCGGGGCAGATGAGCAGTTCTTC.

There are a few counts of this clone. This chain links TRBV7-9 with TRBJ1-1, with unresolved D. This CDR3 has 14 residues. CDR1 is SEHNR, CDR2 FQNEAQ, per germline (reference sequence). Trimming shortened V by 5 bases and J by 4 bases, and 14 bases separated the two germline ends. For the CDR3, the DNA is TGTGCCAGCAGCCCCCCGGGTCTAATCACTGAAGCTTTCTTT. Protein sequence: CASSPPGLITEAFF.

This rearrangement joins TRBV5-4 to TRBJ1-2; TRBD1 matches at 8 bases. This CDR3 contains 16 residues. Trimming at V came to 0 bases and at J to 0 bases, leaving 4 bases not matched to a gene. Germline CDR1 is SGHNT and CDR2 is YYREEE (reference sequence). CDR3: CASSLVGQDSNYGYTF. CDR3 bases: TGTGCCAGCAGCTTGGTGGGACAGGACTCTAACTATGGCTACACCTTC.

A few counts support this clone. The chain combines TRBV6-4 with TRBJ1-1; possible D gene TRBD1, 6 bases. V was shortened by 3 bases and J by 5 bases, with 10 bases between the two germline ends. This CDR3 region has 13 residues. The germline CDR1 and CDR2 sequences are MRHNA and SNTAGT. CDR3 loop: CASSELGGTEAFF. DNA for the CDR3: TGTGCCAGCAGTGAATTAGGGGGGACTGAAGCTTTCTTT.

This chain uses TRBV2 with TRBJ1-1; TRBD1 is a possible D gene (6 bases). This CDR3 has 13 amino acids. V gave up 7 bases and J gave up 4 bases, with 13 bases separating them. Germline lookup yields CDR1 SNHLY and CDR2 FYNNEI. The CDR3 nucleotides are TGTGCCAGCATAAAACAGGGCGGCACTGAAGCTTTCTTT. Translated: CASIKQGGTEAFF. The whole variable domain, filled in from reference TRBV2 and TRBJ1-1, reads EPEVTQTPSHQVTQMGQEVILRCVPISNHLYFYWYRQILGQKVEFLVSFYNNEISEKSEIFDDQFSVERPDGSNFTLKIRSTKLEDSAMYFCASIKQGGTEAFFGQGTRLTVV.

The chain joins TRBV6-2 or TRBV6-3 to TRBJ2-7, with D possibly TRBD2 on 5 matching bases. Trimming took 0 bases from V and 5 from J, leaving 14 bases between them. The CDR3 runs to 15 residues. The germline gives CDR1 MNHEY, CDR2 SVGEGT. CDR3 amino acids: CASSYSADGVHEQYF. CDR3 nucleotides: TGTGCCAGCAGTTACTCGGCGGACGGGGTTCACGAGCAGTACTTC.

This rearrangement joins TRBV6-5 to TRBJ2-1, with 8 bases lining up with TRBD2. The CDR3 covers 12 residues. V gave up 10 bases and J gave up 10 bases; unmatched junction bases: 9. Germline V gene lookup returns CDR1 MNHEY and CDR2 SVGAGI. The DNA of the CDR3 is TGTGCCACCAATCGGGGGGGCCCCGAGCAGTTCTTC. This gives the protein CATNRGGPEQFF.

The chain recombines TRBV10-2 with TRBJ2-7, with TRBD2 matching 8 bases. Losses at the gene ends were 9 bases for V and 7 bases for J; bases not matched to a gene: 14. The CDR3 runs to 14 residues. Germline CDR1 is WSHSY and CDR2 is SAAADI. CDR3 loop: CASHAGTRAWEQYF. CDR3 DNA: TGCGCCAGTCACGCCGGGACTAGGGCTTGGGAGCAGTACTTC.

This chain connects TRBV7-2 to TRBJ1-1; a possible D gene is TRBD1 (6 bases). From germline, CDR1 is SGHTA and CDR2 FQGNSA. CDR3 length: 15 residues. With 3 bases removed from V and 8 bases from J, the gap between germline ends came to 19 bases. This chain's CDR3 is CASSLRDTRESEAFF. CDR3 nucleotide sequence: TGTGCCAGCAGCTTGAGGGACACCCGGGAGTCCGAAGCTTTCTTT.

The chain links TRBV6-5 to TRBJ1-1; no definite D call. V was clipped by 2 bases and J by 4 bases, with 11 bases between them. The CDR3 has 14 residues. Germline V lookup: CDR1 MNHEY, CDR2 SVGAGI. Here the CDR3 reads CASSYGGKVTEAFF. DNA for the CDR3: TGTGCCAGCAGTTACGGCGGGAAGGTCACTGAAGCTTTCTTT.

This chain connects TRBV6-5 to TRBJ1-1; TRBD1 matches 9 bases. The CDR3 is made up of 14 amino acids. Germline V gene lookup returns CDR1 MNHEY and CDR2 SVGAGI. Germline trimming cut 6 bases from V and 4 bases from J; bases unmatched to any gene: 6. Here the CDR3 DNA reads TGTGCCAGCAGCCGAGGGACAGGGCCCACTGAAGCTTTCTTT. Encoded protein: CASSRGTGPTEAFF.

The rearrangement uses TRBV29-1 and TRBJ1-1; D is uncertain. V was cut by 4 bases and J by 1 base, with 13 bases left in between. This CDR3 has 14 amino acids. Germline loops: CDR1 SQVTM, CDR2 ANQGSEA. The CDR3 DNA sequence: TGCAGCGTTGTACCGGCACCCAGGAACACTGAAGCTTTCTTT. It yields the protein CSVVPAPRNTEAFF.

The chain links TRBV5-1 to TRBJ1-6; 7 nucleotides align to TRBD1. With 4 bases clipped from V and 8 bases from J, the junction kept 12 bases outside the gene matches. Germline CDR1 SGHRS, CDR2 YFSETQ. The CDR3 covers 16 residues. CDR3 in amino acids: CASSEKLQGRDSPLHF. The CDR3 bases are TGCGCCAGCAGCGAAAAACTACAGGGGCGCGATTCACCCCTCCACTTT.

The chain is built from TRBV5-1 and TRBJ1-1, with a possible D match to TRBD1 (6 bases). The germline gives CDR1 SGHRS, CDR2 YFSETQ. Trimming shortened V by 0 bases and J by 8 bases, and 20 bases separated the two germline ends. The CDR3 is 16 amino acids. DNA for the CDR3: TGCGCCAGCAGCTTGGGGACGACAGGTTCTTTTAACGAAGCTTTCTTT. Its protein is CASSLGTTGSFNEAFF.

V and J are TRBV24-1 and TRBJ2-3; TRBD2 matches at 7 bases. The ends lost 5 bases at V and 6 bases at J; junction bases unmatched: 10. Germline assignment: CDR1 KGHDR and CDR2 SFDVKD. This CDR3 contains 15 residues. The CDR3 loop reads CATSVGAGVEDTQYF. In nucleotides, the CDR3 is TGTGCCACCAGTGTAGGTGCGGGAGTCGAGGATACGCAGTATTTT.

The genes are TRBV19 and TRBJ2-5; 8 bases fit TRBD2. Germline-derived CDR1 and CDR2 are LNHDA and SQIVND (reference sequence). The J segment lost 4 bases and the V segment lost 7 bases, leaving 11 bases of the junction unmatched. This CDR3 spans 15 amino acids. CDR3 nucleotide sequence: TGTGCCAGTACTCTTAGCGGGGACGGCCTAGAGACCCAGTACTTC. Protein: CASTLSGDGLETQYF.

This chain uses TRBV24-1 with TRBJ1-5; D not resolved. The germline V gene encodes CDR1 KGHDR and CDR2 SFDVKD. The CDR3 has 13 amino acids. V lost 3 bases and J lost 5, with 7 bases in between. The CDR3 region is CATSDPGDQPQHF. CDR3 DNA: TGTGCCACCAGTGATCCAGGAGATCAGCCCCAGCATTTT.

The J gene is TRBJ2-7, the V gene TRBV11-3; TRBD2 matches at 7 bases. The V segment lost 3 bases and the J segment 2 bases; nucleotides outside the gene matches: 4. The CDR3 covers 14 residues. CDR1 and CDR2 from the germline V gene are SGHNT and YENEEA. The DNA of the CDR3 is TGTGCCAGCAGCTTGAGTAGCGGGCCCTACGAGCAGTACTTC. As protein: CASSLSSGPYEQYF.

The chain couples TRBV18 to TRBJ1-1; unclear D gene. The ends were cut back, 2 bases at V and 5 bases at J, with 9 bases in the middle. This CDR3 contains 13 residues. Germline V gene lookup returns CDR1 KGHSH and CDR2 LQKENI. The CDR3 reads CASSPDLETEAFF. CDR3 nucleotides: TGTGCCAGCTCACCAGACTTGGAGACTGAAGCTTTCTTT.

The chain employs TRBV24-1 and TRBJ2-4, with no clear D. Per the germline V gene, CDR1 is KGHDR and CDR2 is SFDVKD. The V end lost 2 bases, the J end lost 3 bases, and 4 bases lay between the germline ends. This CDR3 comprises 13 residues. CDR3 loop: CATSDYNKNIQYF. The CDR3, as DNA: TGTGCCACCAGTGATTACAACAAAAACATTCAGTACTTC.

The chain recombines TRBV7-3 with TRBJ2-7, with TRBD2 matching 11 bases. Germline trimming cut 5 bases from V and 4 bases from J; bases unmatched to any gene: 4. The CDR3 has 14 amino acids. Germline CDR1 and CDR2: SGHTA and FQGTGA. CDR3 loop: CASSVAGGPYEQYF. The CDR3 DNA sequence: TGTGCCAGCAGCGTAGCGGGAGGGCCTTACGAGCAGTACTTC.

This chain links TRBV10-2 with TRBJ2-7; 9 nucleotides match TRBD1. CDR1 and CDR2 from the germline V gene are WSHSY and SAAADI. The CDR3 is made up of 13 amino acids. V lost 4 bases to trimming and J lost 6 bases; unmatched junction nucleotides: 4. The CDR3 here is CASSGGQGGEQYF. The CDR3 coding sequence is TGCGCCAGCAGTGGGGGACAGGGCGGCGAGCAGTACTTC.

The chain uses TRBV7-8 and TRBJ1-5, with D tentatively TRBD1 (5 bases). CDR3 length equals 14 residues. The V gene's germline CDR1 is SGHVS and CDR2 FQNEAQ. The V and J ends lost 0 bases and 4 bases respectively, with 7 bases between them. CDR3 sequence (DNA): TGTGCCAGCAGCTTAGCGGGGGGGAATCAGCCCCAGCATTTT. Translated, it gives CASSLAGGNQPQHF.